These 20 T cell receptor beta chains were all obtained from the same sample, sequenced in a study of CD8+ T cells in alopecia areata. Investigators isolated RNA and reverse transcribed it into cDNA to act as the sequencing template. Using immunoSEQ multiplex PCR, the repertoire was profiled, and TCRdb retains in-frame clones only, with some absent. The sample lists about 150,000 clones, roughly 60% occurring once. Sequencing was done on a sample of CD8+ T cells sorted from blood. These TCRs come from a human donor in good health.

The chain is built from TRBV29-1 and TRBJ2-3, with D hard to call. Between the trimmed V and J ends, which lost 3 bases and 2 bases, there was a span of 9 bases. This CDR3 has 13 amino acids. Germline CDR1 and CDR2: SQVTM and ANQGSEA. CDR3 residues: CSVENTATDTQYF. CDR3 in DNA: TGCAGCGTTGAGAACACCGCCACAGATACGCAGTATTTT.

This chain's CDR3 is CASSEWNLAGSNQETQYF. CDR3 bases: TGTGCCAGCAGTGAATGGAACCTAGCGGGATCCAATCAAGAGACCCAGTACTTC. The J gene is TRBJ2-5, the V gene TRBV25-1, with 9 bases lining up with TRBD2. CDR3 length: 18 amino acids. The germline V gene encodes CDR1 MGHDK and CDR2 SYGVNS. Trimming at V came to 1 base and at J to 2 bases, leaving 11 bases not matched to a gene.

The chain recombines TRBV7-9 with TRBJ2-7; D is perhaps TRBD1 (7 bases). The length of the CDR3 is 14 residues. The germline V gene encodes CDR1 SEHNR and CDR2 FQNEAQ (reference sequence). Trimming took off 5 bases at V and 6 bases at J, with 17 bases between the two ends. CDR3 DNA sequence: TGTGCCAGCAGCGCGGCGGGACAGCTGCTCGAGCAGTACTTC. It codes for CASSAAGQLLEQYF.

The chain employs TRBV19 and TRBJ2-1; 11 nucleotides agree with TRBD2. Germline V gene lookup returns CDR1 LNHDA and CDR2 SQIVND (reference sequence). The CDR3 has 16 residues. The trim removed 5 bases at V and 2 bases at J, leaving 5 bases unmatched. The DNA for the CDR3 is TGTGCCAGTAGTGGGGGACTAGCGGCTGCCTACAATGAGCAGTTCTTC. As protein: CASSGGLAAAYNEQFF.

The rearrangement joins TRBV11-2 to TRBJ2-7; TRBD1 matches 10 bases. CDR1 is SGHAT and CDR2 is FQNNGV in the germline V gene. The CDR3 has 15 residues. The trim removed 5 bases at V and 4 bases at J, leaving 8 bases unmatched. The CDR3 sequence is CASSEWTGGFYEQYF. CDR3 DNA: TGTGCCAGCAGCGAATGGACAGGGGGTTTTTACGAGCAGTACTTC.

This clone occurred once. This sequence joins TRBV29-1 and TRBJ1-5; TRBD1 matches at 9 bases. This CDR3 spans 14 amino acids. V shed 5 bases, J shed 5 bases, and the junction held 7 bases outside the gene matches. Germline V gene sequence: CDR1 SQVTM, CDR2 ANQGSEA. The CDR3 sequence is CSVSGTGHDQPQHF. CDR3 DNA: TGCAGCGTTTCCGGGACAGGGCACGATCAGCCCCAGCATTTT.

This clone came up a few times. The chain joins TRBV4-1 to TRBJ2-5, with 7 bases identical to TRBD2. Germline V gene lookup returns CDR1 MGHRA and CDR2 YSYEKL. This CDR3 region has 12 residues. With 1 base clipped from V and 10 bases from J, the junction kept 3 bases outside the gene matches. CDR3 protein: CASSQVAGDQYF. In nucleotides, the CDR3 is TGCGCCAGCAGCCAAGTCGCGGGGGACCAGTACTTC.

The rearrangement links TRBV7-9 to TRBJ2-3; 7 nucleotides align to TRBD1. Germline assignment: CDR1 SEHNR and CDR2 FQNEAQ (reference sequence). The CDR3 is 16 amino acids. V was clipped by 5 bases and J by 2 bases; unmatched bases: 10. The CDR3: CASSRSTGANTDTQYF. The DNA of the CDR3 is TGTGCCAGCAGCCGTTCCACAGGGGCGAACACAGATACGCAGTATTTT.

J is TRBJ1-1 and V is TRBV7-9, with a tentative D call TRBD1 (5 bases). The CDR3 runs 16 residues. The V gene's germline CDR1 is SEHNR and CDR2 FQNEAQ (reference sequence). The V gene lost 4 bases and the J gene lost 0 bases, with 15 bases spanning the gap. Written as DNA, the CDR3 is TGTGCCAGCAGCTCGGGCCTAGGGGCAGTGAACACTGAAGCTTTCTTT. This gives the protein CASSSGLGAVNTEAFF.

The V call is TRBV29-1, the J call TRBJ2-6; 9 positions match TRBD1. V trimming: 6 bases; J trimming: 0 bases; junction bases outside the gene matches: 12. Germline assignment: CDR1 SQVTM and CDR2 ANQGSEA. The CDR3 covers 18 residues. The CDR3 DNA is TGCAGCGTCGCCATCCGGGGACAGGGAGCCTCTGGGGCCAACGTCCTGACTTTC. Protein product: CSVAIRGQGASGANVLTF.

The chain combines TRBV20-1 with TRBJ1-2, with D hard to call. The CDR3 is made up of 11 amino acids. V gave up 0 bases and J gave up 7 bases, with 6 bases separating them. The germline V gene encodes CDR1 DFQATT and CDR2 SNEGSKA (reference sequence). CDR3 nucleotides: TGCAGTGCTAGAGATTTGCGTGGCTACACCTTC. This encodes CSARDLRGYTF.

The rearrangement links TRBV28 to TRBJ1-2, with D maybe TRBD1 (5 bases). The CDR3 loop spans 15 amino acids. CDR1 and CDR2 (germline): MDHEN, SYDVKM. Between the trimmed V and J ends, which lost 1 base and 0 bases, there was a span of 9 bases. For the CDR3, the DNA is TGTGCCAGCAGTTTATTAGACAGTACTAACTATGGCTACACCTTC. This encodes CASSLLDSTNYGYTF.

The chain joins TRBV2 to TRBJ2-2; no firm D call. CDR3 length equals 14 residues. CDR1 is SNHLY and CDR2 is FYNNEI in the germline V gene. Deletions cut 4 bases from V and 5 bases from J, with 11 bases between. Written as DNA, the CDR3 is TGTGCCAGCAGTGGCACGGAAGCAACCGGGGAGCTGTTTTTT. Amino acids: CASSGTEATGELFF.

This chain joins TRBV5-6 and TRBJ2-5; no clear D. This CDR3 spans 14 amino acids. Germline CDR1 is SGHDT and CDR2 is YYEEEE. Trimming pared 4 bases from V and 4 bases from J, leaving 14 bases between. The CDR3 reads CASSVWTELETQYF. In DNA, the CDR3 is TGTGCCAGCAGCGTGTGGACGGAGCTAGAGACCCAGTACTTC.

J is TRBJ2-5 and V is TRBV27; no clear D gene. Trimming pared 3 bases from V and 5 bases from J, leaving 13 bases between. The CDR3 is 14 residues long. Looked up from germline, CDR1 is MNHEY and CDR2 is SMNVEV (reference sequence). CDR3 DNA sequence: TGTGCCAGCAGTTTCTTCGACACCATTGAGACCCAGTACTTC. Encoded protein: CASSFFDTIETQYF.

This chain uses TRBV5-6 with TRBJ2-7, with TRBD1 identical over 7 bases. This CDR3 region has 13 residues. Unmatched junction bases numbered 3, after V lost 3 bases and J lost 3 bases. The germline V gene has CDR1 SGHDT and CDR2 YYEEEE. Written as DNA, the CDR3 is TGTGCCAGCAGCTCGGGGACAGTCTACGAGCAGTACTTC. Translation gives CASSSGTVYEQYF.

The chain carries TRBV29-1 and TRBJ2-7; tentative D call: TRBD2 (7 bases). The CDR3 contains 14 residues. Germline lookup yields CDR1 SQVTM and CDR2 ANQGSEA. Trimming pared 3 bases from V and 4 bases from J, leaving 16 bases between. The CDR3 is CSVEGGDTTYEQYF. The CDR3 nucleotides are TGCAGCGTTGAGGGGGGGGACACTACTTACGAGCAGTACTTC.

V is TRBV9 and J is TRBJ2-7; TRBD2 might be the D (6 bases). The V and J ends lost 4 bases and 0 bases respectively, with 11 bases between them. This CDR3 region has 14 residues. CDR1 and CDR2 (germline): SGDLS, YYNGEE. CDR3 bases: TGTGCCAGCAGCTTGGGAGGCCCCTCCTACGAGCAGTACTTC. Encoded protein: CASSLGGPSYEQYF. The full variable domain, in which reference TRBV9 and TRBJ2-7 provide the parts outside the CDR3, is DSGVTQTPKHLITATGQRVTLRCSPRSGDLSVYWYQQSLDQGLQFLIQYYNGEERAKGNILERFSAQQFPDLHSELNLSSLELGDSALYFCASSLGGPSYEQYFGPGTRLTVT.

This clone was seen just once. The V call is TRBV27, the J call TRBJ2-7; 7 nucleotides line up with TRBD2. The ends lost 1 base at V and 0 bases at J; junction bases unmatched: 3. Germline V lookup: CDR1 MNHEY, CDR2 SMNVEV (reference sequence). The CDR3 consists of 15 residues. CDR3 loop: CASSLFGGSSYEQYF. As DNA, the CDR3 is TGTGCCAGCAGTTTATTCGGCGGGAGCTCCTACGAGCAGTACTTC.

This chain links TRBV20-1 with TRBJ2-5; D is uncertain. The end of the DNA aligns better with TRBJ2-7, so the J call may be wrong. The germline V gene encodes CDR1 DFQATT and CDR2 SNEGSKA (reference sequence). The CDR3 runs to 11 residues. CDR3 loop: CSASPGPEQYF. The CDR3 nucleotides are TGCAGTGCTAGCCCCGGGCCCGAGCAGTACTTC.